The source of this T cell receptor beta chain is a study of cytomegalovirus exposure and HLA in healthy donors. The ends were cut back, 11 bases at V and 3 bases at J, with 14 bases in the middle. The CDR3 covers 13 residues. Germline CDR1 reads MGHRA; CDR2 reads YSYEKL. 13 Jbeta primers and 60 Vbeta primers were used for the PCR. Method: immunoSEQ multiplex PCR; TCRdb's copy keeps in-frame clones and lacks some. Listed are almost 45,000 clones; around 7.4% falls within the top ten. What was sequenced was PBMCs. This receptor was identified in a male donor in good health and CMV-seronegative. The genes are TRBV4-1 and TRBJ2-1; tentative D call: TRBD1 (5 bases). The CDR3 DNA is TGCGCCTCCGTGTCGGACAACTACAATGAGCAGTTCTTC. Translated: CASVSDNYNEQFF.